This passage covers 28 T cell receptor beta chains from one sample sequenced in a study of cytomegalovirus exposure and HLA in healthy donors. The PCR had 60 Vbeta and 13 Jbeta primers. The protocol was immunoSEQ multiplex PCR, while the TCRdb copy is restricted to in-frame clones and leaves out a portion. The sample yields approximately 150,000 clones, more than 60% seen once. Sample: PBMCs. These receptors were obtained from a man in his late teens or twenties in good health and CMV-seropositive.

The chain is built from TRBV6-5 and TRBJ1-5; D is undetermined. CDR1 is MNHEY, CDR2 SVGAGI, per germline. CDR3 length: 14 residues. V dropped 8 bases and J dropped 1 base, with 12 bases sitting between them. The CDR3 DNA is TGTGCCAGCGTATATATACTCAGCAATCAGCCCCAGCATTTT. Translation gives CASVYILSNQPQHF.

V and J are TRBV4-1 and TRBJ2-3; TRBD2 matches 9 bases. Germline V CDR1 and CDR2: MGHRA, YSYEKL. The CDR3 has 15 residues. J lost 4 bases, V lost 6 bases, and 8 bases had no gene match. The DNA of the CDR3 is TGCGCCAGCAGTTTCTTGGGACTAGCATCAGATACGCAGTATTTT. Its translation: CASSFLGLASDTQYF.

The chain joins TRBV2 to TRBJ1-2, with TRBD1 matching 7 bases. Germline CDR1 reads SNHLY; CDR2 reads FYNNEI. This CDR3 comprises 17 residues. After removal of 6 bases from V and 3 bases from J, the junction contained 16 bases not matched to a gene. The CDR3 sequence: CASRGLTTGTPYYGYTF. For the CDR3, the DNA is TGTGCCAGCAGGGGATTGACGACAGGGACCCCATACTATGGCTACACCTTC. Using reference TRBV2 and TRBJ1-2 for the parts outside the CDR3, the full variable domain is EPEVTQTPSHQVTQMGQEVILRCVPISNHLYFYWYRQILGQKVEFLVSFYNNEISEKSEIFDDQFSVERPDGSNFTLKIRSTKLEDSAMYFCASRGLTTGTPYYGYTFGSGTRLTVV.

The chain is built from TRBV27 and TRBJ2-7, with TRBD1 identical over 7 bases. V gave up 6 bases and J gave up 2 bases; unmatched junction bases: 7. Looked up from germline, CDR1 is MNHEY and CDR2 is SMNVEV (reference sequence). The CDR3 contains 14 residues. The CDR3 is CASRLQGVPYEQYF. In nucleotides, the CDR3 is TGTGCCAGCAGGCTTCAGGGGGTTCCCTACGAGCAGTACTTC.

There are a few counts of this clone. The CDR3 here is CSVEGREYGYTF. The CDR3 DNA sequence: TGCAGCGTTGAAGGACGGGAATATGGCTACACCTTC. The gene calls are TRBV29-1 and TRBJ1-2; D ambiguous. The CDR3 is 12 residues long. With 1 base removed from V and 5 bases from J, the gap between germline ends came to 8 bases. Germline V gene sequence: CDR1 SQVTM, CDR2 ANQGSEA.

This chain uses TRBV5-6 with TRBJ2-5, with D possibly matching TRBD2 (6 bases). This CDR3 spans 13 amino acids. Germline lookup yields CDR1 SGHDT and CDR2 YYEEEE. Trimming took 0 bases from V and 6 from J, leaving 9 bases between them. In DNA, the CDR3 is TGTGCCAGCAGCTTGGTTGGGGGGAAGACCCAGTACTTC. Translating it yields CASSLVGGKTQYF.

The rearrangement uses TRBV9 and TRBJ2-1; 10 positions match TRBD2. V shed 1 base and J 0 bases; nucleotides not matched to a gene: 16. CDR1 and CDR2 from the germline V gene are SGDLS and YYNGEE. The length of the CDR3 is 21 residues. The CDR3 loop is CASSVYPRGGAGGGSYNEQFF. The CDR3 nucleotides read TGTGCCAGCAGCGTATACCCCCGGGGGGGAGCGGGGGGGGGCTCCTACAATGAGCAGTTCTTC.

DNA of the CDR3: TGTGCCAGCAGCTTACCGGATCAGCCCCAGCATTTT. It codes for CASSLPDQPQHF. The rearrangement links TRBV5-4 to TRBJ1-5; D unresolved. This CDR3 is 12 amino acids long. Germline assignment: CDR1 SGHNT and CDR2 YYREEE (reference sequence). Trimming took off 2 bases at V and 5 bases at J, with 5 bases between the two ends.

This chain's CDR3 is CASSSGVETQYF. DNA of the CDR3: TGTGCCAGCAGCTCGGGTGTGGAGACCCAGTACTTC. The chain recombines TRBV7-9 with TRBJ2-5; D call uncertain. The germline gives CDR1 SEHNR, CDR2 FQNEAQ (reference sequence). V was cut by 4 bases and J by 5 bases, with 8 bases left in between. The CDR3 runs to 12 residues.

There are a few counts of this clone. The CDR3 nucleotides are TGTGCCAGCAGACTTACTAGGGACAGAGATGGCTACACCTTC. Translated, it gives CASRLTRDRDGYTF. The chain links TRBV7-9 to TRBJ1-2, with 7 bases matching TRBD1. The germline V gene has CDR1 SEHNR and CDR2 FQNEAQ (reference sequence). The CDR3 is made up of 14 amino acids. The junction had 10 bases not matched to a gene; V was cut back by 6 bases and J by 6 bases.

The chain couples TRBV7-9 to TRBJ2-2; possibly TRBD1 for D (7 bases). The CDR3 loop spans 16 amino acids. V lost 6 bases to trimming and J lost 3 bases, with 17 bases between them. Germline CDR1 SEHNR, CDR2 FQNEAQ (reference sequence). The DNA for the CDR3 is TGTGCCAGCAGACGCCCTTTCAGGGGGGACACCGGGGAGCTGTTTTTT. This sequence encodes CASRRPFRGDTGELFF. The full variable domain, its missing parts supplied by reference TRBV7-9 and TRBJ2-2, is DTGVSQNPRHKITKRGQNVTFRCDPISEHNRLYWYRQTLGQGPEFLTYFQNEAQLEKSRLLSDRFSAERPKGSFSTLEIQRTEQGDSAMYLCASRRPFRGDTGELFFGEGSRLTVL.

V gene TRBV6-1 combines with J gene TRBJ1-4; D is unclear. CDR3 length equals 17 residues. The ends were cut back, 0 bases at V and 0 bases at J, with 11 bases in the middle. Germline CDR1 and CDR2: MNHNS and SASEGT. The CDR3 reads CASSEAAQVATNEKLFF. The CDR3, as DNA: TGTGCCAGCAGTGAAGCGGCCCAGGTCGCAACTAATGAAAAACTGTTTTTT.

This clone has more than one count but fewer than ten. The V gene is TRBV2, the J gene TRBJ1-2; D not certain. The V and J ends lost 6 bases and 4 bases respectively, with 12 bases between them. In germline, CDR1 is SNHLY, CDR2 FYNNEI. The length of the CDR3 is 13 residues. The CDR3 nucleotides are TGTGCCAGCAGAGTAACAGAAGGCTATGGCTACACCTTC. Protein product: CASRVTEGYGYTF.

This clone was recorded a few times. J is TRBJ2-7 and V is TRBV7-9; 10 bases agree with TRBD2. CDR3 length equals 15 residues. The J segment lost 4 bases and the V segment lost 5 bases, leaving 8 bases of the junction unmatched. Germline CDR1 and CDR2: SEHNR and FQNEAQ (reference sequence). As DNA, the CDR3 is TGTGCCAGCAGCCCAACTAGCGGGGATACATACGAGCAGTACTTC. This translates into CASSPTSGDTYEQYF.

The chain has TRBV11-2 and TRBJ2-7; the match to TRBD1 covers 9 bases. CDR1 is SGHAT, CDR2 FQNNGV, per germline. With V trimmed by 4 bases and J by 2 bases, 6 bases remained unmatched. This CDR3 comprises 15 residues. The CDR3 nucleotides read TGTGCCAGCAGCTCTATATGGACAGGGGCCTACGAGCAGTACTTC. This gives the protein CASSSIWTGAYEQYF. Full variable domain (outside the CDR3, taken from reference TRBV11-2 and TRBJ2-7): EAGVAQSPRYKIIEKRQSVAFWCNPISGHATLYWYQQILGQGPKLLIQFQNNGVVDDSQLPKDRFSAERLKGVDSTLKIQPAKLEDSAVYLCASSSIWTGAYEQYFGPGTRLTVT.

CDR3 nucleotide sequence: TGTGCCAGCAGTTTAAAAGGCCTAGCGGGGGGATTCTACGAGCAGTACTTC. Residues: CASSLKGLAGGFYEQYF. The chain recombines TRBV27 with TRBJ2-7, with TRBD2 identical over 11 bases. Germline values: CDR1 MNHEY, CDR2 SMNVEV (reference sequence). With 2 bases clipped from V and 3 bases from J, the junction kept 9 bases outside the gene matches. The CDR3 has 17 amino acids.

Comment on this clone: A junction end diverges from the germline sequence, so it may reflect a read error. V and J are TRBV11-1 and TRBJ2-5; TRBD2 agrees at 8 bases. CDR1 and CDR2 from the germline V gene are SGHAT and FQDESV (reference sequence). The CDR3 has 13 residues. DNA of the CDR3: TGTGCCAGCACCTTAGCGGGACTAGAGACCCAGTACTTC. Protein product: CASTLAGLETQYF.

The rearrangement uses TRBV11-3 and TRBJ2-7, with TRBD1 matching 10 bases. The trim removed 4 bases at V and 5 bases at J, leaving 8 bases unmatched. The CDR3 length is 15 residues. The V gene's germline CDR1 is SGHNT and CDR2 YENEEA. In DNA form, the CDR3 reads TGTGCCAGCAGCTCCGGTCCCGGGACAGGGGACGAGCAGTACTTC. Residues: CASSSGPGTGDEQYF.

CDR3 amino acids: CASSERIGGPTEAFF. The CDR3 coding sequence is TGTGCCAGCAGTGAAAGGATCGGAGGTCCCACTGAAGCTTTCTTT. The gene calls are TRBV6-1 and TRBJ1-1; no clear D. The CDR3 sequence is 15 residues long. With 2 bases removed from V and 4 bases from J, the gap between germline ends came to 14 bases. CDR1 is MNHNS, CDR2 SASEGT, per germline.

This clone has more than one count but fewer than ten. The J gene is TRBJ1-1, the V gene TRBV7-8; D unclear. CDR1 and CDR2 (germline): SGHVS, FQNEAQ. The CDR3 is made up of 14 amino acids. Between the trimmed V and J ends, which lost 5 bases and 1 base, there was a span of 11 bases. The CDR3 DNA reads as TGTGCCAGCAGCCCCGCCCGGGGGAACACTGAAGCTTTCTTT. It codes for CASSPARGNTEAFF. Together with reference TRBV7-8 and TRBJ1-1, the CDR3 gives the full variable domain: GAGVSQSPRYKVAKRGQDVALRCDPISGHVSLFWYQQALGQGPEFLTYFQNEAQLDKSGLPSDRFFAERPEGSVSTLKIQRTQQEDSAVYLCASSPARGNTEAFFGQGTRLTVV.

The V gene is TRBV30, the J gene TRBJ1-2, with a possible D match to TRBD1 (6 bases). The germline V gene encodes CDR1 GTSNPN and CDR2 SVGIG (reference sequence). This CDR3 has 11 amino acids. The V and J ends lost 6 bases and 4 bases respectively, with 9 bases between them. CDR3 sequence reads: CACVGGYGYTF. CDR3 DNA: TGTGCCTGCGTAGGGGGCTATGGCTACACCTTC.

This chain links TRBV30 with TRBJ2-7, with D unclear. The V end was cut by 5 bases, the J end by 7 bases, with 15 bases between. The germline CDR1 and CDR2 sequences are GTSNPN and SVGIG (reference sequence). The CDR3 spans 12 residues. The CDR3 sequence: CAWSPLLREQYF. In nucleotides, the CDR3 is TGTGCCTGGTCCCCTTTGCTACGGGAGCAGTACTTC. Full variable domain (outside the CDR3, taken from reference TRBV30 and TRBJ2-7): SQTIHQWPATLVQPVGSPLSLECTVEGTSNPNLYWYRQAAGRGLQLLFYSVGIGQISSEVPQNLSASRPQDRQFILSSKKLLLSDSGFYLCAWSPLLREQYFGPGTRLTVT.

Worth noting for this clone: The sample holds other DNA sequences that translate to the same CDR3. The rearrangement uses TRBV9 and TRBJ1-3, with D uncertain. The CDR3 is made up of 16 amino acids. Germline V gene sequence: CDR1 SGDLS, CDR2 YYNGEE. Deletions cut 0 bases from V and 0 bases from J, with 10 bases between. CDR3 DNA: TGTGCCAGCAGCGTAGGAGGAGGGCTCTCTGGAAACACCATATATTTT. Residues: CASSVGGGLSGNTIYF.

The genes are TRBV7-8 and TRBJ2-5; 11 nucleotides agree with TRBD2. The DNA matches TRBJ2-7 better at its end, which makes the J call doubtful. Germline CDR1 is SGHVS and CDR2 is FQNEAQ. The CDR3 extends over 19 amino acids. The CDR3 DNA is TGTGCCAGCAGCTTAGCGGGGACTAGCGGTATTTTTAGCTCCTACGAGCAGTACTTC. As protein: CASSLAGTSGIFSSYEQYF.

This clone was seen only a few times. CDR3 nucleotide sequence: TGCGCCAGCAGCCAAGTGGGGGGCAATGAGCAGTTCTTC. Encoded protein: CASSQVGGNEQFF. The chain combines TRBV4-1 with TRBJ2-1; TRBD2 is a possible D gene (6 bases). CDR3 length: 13 residues. V lost 1 base to trimming and J lost 6 bases, with 7 bases between them. Germline V gene data show CDR1 as MGHRA and CDR2 as YSYEKL.

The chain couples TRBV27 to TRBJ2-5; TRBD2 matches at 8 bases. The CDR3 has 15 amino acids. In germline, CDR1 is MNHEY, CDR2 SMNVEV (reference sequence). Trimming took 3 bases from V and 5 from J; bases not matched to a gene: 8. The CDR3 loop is CASSFTSGWSETQYF. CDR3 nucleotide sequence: TGTGCCAGCAGTTTTACTAGCGGTTGGTCCGAGACCCAGTACTTC.

Written as DNA, the CDR3 is TGTGCCAGCAGTGACGAGATGGGCGACAAGCAGTACTTC. As protein: CASSDEMGDKQYF. The chain is built from TRBV6-4 and TRBJ2-7, with D unresolved. Germline V gives CDR1 MRHNA, CDR2 SNTAGT. V was trimmed by 2 bases and J by 8 bases, leaving 13 bases between them. CDR3 length equals 13 residues.

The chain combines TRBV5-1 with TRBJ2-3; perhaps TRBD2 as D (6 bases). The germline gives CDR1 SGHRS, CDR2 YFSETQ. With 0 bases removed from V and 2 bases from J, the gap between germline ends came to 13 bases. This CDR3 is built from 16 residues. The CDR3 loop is CASSLVGGFVTDTQYF. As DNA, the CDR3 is TGCGCCAGCAGCTTGGTTGGGGGGTTTGTCACAGATACGCAGTATTTT.